This entry features one T cell receptor (beta chain) sequence. Profiled with immunoSEQ multiplex PCR; TCRdb holds only in-frame clones, not every one. The sample has about 680,000 clones, under 95% seen once. This CDR3 is built from 16 residues. CDR1 and CDR2 (germline): MNHNS, SASEGT. V was trimmed by 4 bases and J by 8 bases, leaving 21 bases between them. CD45RO-negative, CCR7-selected cells formed the naive CD8 fraction, which excluded terminally differentiated effector memory CD45RA+ cells. The study enrolled healthy HIV-negative adults without recent acute infections or vaccinations as donors. These data belong to a study of shared clonotypes between healthy human individuals.

The chain recombines TRBV6-1 with TRBJ2-1, with TRBD2 as a possible D gene (5 bases). This TCR was sampled from a man aged 25 to 40 in good health. Sequencing was done on a sample of naive CD8+ T cells sorted from blood. CDR3 DNA sequence: TGTGCCAGCAGTGGTATCATACGGGCCCTCGGGGATGAGCAGTTCTTC. As protein: CASSGIIRALGDEQFF.